This T cell receptor beta chain came from a study of OX40 agonist ivuxolimab in advanced cancers. Sequencing used immunoSEQ multiplex PCR; TCRdb keeps in-frame clones, though not all of them. The sample contains roughly 120,000 clones, 89% of which appear only once. This clone was observed a few times. Trimming took 10 bases from V and 0 from J, leaving 18 bases between them. Germline V CDR1 and CDR2: MDHEN, SYDVKM. The CDR3 consists of 15 residues. This clonotype was sampled from an adult with an advanced solid tumor such as melanoma, head and neck, liver or kidney cancer. Material: CD4+ or CD8+ T cells sorted from blood, obtained in a trial of the OX40 agonist ivuxolimab. The chain is built from TRBV28 and TRBJ1-2; D is perhaps TRBD1 (5 bases). The CDR3 DNA sequence: TGTGCCACTCTCGGGACTCGGCTGTCTAACTATGGCTACACCTTC. It yields the protein CATLGTRLSNYGYTF.